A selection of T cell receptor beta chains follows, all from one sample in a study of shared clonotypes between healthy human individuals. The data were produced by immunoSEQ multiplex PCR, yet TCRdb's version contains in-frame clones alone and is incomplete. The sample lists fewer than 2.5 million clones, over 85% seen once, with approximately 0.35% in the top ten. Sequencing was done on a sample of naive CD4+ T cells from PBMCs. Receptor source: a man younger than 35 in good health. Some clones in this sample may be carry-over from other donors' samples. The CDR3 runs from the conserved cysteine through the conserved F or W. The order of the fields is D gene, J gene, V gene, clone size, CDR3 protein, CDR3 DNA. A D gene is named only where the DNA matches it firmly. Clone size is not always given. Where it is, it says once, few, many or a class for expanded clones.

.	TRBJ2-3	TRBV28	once	CASSPSTGRRDTQYF	TGTGCCAGCAGTCCCTCAACGGGACGAAGAGATACGCAGTATTTT
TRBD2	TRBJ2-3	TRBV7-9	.	CASSPGLAGGAADTQYF	TGTGCCAGCAGCCCGGGACTAGCGGGAGGAGCGGCAGATACGCAGTATTTT
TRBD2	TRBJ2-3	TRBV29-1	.	CSVDSSLTGGFSTDTQYF	TGCAGCGTTGACTCCTCGTTAACGGGAGGTTTTAGCACAGATACGCAGTATTTT
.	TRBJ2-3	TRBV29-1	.	CSVDSGTGTDTQYF	TGCAGCGTTGACAGCGGTACTGGCACAGATACGCAGTATTTT
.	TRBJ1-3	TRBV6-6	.	CASSYPGGNTIYF	TGTGCCAGCAGTTATCCGGGTGGAAACACCATATATTTT
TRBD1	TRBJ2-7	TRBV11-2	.	CASRPSRDSAYEQYF	TGTGCCAGCAGGCCTAGTCGGGACAGTGCCTACGAGCAGTACTTC
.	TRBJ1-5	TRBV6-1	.	CASSTGFPNQPQHF	TGTGCCAGCAGTACAGGGTTCCCCAATCAGCCCCAGCATTTT
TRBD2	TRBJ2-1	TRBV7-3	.	CASSLTGSGSANEQFF	TGTGCCAGCAGCTTAACGGGTAGCGGGAGCGCCAATGAGCAGTTCTTC
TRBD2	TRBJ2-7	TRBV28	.	CASSLTAGLIYEQYF	TGTGCCAGCAGTTTGACCGCGGGACTAATCTACGAGCAGTACTTC
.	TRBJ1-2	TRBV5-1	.	CASSLAGRGSGYTF	TGCGCCAGCAGCTTGGCCGGCAGGGGATCTGGCTACACCTTC
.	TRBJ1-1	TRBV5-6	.	CASSLVRRNTEAFF	TGTGCCAGCAGCTTGGTCCGCCGGAACACTGAAGCTTTCTTT
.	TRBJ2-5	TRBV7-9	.	CASSFMGDRGETQYF	TGTGCCAGCAGTTTTATGGGGGACCGGGGGGAGACCCAGTACTTC
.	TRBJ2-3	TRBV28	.	CASSSHTGADTQYF	TGTGCCAGCAGCTCACACACGGGAGCAGATACGCAGTATTTT
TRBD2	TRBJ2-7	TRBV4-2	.	CASSQRREGGYEQYF	TGTGCCAGCAGCCAAAGGCGGGAGGGGGGTTACGAGCAGTACTTC
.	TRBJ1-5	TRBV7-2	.	CASTRGPGNQPQHF	TGTGCCAGCACCAGAGGACCCGGCAATCAGCCCCAGCATTTT
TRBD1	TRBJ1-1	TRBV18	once	CASSPTSNRGRGSEAFF	TGTGCCAGCTCACCGACGAGCAACAGGGGGCGCGGCTCTGAAGCTTTCTTT
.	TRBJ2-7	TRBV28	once	CASSFGAISYEQYF	TGTGCCAGCAGTTTTGGAGCGATCTCCTACGAGCAGTACTTC
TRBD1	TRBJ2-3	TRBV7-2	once	CASSLRGWTGRRTDTQYF	TGTGCCAGCAGCTTAAGGGGGTGGACAGGGAGAAGGACAGATACGCAGTATTTT
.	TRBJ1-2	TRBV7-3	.	CASSPKDTGPYTF	TGTGCCAGCAGCCCCAAGGACACGGGGCCCTACACCTTC
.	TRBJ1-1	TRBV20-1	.	CSARGNTEAFF	TGCAGTGCCCGAGGGAACACTGAAGCTTTCTTT
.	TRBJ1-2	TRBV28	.	CASSKQVSVYGYTF	TGTGCCAGCAGTAAACAGGTTTCGGTCTATGGCTACACCTTC
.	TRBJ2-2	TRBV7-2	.	CASSSGQTNTGELFF	TGTGCCAGCAGCTCCGGTCAGACGAACACCGGGGAGCTGTTTTTT
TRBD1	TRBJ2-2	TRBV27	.	CASSLLGGQGYTGELFF	TGTGCCAGCAGTTTATTGGGGGGACAGGGCTACACCGGGGAGCTGTTTTTT
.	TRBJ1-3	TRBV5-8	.	CASRASGVPNTIYF	TGTGCCAGCAGGGCGTCTGGGGTCCCAAACACCATATATTTT
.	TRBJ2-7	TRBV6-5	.	CASSYSGGPSYEQYF	TGTGCCAGCAGTTACTCTGGCGGGCCCTCCTACGAGCAGTACTTC
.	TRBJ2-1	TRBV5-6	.	CASSLKGWDSYNEQFF	TGTGCCAGCAGCTTGAAAGGTTGGGACTCCTACAATGAGCAGTTCTTC
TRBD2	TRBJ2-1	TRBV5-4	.	CASSLPGGISSYNEQFF	TGTGCCAGCAGCTTGCCGGGGGGAATAAGCTCCTACAATGAGCAGTTCTTC
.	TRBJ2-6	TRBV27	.	CASRGAGANVLTF	TGTGCCAGCAGGGGGGCTGGGGCCAACGTCCTGACTTTC
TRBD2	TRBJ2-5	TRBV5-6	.	CASSLGASGSWETQYF	TGTGCCAGCAGCTTGGGCGCTAGCGGGAGTTGGGAGACCCAGTACTTC
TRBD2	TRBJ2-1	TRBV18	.	CASTILAGGPYNEQFF	TGTGCCAGCACCATCCTAGCGGGGGGCCCCTACAATGAGCAGTTCTTC
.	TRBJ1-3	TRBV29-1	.	CSVGTSYSGNTIYF	TGCAGCGTCGGCACAAGCTACTCTGGAAACACCATATATTTT
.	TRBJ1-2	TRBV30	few	CAWSFQGYGYTF	TGTGCCTGGAGTTTCCAGGGCTATGGCTACACCTTC
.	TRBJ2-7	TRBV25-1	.	CASSQGIVYEQYF	TGTGCCAGCAGTCAGGGGATCGTATACGAGCAGTACTTC
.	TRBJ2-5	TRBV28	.	CASNLGAKETQYF	TGTGCCAGCAACCTTGGGGCCAAGGAGACCCAGTACTTC
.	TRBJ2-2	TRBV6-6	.	CASSRGGALNTGELFF	TGTGCCAGCAGCCGCGGCGGGGCCCTAAACACCGGGGAGCTGTTTTTT
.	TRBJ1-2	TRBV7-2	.	CASSHGGTSWGYGYTF	TGTGCCAGCAGCCACGGAGGGACCTCGTGGGGCTATGGCTACACCTTC
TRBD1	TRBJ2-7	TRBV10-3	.	CAISGTGSSYEQYF	TGTGCCATCAGTGGGACAGGATCCTCCTACGAGCAGTACTTC
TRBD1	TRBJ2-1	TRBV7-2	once	CASSVPGQGYNEQFF	TGTGCCAGCAGCGTACCGGGACAGGGCTACAATGAGCAGTTCTTC
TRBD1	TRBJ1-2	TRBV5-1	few	CASSFQGGQGDSPYGYTF	TGCGCCAGCAGCTTTCAGGGTGGACAGGGGGACTCCCCTTACGGCTACACCTTC
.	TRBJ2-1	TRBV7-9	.	CASSLTSQGGPYDNEQFF	TGTGCCAGCAGCTTAACGTCCCAGGGGGGGCCATATGACAATGAGCAGTTCTTC
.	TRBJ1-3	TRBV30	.	CAWSVGSGNTIYF	TGTGCCTGGAGTGTAGGGTCTGGAAACACCATATATTTT
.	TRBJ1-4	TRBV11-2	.	CASSGGGEKLFF	TGTGCCAGCTCTGGCGGGGGCGAAAAACTGTTTTTT
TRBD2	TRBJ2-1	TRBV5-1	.	CASSWASSGRRNEQFF	TGCGCCAGCAGCTGGGCATCTAGCGGGAGAAGAAATGAGCAGTTCTTC
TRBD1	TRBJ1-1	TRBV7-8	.	CASSPRDRGYTEAFF	TGTGCCAGCAGCCCCCGAGACAGGGGTTACACTGAAGCTTTCTTT
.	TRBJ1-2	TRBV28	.	CASVSGGEANYGYTF	TGTGCCAGCGTCAGCGGGGGGGAAGCTAACTATGGCTACACCTTC
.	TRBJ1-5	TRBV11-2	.	CASSLIRFGGSNQPQHF	TGTGCCAGCAGCTTAATCCGATTCGGGGGTAGCAATCAGCCCCAGCATTTT
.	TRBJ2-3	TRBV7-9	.	CASSLGLRGTDTQYF	TGTGCCAGCAGCTTAGGCCTGAGGGGCACAGATACGCAGTATTTT
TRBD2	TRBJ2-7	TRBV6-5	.	CASSYLGGRSGEQYF	TGTGCCAGCAGTTACCTTGGCGGGAGGTCGGGCGAGCAGTACTTC
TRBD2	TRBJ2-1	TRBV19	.	CASSTPGTSASYNEQFF	TGTGCCAGTAGTACTCCCGGGACTAGCGCGTCCTACAATGAGCAGTTCTTC
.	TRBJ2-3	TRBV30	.	CAWSQDRPDTQYF	TGTGCCTGGAGTCAAGACCGCCCAGATACGCAGTATTTT
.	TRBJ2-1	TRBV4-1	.	CASSQPPGATSYNEQFF	TGCGCCAGCAGCCAACCTCCGGGGGCAACCTCCTACAATGAGCAGTTCTTC
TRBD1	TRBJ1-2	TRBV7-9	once	CASSLALGTGEEVHGYTF	TGTGCCAGCAGCTTAGCGCTCGGGACAGGGGAGGAGGTTCATGGCTACACCTTC
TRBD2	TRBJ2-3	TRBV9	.	CASSVVGLAGATDTQYF	TGTGCCAGCAGCGTAGTAGGCCTAGCGGGAGCTACAGATACGCAGTATTTT
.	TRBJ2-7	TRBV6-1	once	CASSEGPPPYEQYF	TGTGCCAGCAGTGAAGGACCACCGCCCTACGAGCAGTACTTC
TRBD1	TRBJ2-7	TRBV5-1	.	CASSAQGAKYEQYF	TGCGCCAGCAGCGCACAGGGGGCGAAGTACGAGCAGTACTTC